A selection of T cell receptor beta chains follows, all from one sample in a study of T-cell reconstitution after alpha-beta-depleted transplantation in children. TCRdb used MiXCR to reprocess the PCR reads, holding one entry per CDR3 protein. In the table there are 450,000 to 600,000 distinct CDR3 sequences, over 10% of which are singletons. The sequencing here drew on PBMCs, mostly from graft donor cells, taken 360 days after TCRalphabeta/CD19-depleted stem cell transplant. These receptors were taken from a male patient younger than 18 who had a stem cell transplant for acute myeloid leukemia, so the T cells may come from the graft donor. The CDR3 runs from the conserved cysteine through the conserved F or W. Fields, in order: D gene, J gene, V gene, CDR3 protein. The D gene is left open where the match is weak.

D gene: .
J gene: TRBJ2-4
V gene: TRBV28
CDR3 protein: CASSPLVDASAKNIQYF

D gene: .
J gene: TRBJ2-4
V gene: TRBV4-3
CDR3 protein: CASSQVSEGLAKNIQYF

D gene: .
J gene: TRBJ2-3
V gene: TRBV29-1
CDR3 protein: CSVGGQNTDTQYF

D gene: .
J gene: TRBJ2-1
V gene: TRBV2
CDR3 protein: CASSDYTRSSYNEQFF

D gene: TRBD1
J gene: TRBJ2-7
V gene: TRBV7-2
CDR3 protein: CASSLWDSPKEQYF

D gene: TRBD2
J gene: TRBJ2-7
V gene: TRBV20-1
CDR3 protein: CSASRGLAGGFESSYKQYF

D gene: .
J gene: TRBJ2-1
V gene: TRBV7-9
CDR3 protein: CASSLEGGSYNEQFF

D gene: TRBD2
J gene: TRBJ2-5
V gene: TRBV5-6
CDR3 protein: CASSLAGLAGETQYF

D gene: TRBD2
J gene: TRBJ2-1
V gene: TRBV5-1
CDR3 protein: CASSLAPSGVYNEQFF

D gene: .
J gene: TRBJ2-5
V gene: TRBV29-1
CDR3 protein: CSVQQGLQETQYF

D gene: .
J gene: TRBJ2-3
V gene: TRBV28
CDR3 protein: CASSSRQFTDTQYF

D gene: .
J gene: TRBJ2-7
V gene: TRBV20-1
CDR3 protein: CSARATLTDPSYEQYF

D gene: TRBD2
J gene: TRBJ2-1
V gene: TRBV6-2/TRBV6-3
CDR3 protein: CASSYSPLAGLSYNEQFF

D gene: TRBD2
J gene: TRBJ2-1
V gene: TRBV11-2
CDR3 protein: CASSLVRAGDGYNEQFF

D gene: .
J gene: TRBJ2-3
V gene: TRBV20-1
CDR3 protein: CSATDGDTQYF

D gene: .
J gene: TRBJ1-3
V gene: TRBV7-2
CDR3 protein: CASSYGGQGISGNTIYF

D gene: TRBD2
J gene: TRBJ2-1
V gene: TRBV6-2/TRBV6-3
CDR3 protein: CASSFTPRGGSSLYNEQFF